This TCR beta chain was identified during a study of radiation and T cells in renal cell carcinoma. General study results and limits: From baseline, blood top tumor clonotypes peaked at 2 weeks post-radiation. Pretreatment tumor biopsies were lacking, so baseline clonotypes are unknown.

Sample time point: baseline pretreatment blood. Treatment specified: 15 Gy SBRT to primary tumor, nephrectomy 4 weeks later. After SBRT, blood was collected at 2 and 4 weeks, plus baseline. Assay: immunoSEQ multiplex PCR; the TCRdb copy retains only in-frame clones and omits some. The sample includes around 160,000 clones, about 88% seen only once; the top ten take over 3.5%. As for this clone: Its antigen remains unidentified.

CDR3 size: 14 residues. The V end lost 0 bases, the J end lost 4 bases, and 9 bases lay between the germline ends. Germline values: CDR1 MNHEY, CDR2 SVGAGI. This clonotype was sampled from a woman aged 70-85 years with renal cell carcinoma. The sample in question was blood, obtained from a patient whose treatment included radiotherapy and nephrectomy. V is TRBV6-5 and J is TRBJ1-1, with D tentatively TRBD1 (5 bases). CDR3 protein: CASSYSRRGTEAFF. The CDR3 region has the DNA TGTGCCAGCAGTTACTCGAGAAGGGGCACTGAAGCTTTCTTT.